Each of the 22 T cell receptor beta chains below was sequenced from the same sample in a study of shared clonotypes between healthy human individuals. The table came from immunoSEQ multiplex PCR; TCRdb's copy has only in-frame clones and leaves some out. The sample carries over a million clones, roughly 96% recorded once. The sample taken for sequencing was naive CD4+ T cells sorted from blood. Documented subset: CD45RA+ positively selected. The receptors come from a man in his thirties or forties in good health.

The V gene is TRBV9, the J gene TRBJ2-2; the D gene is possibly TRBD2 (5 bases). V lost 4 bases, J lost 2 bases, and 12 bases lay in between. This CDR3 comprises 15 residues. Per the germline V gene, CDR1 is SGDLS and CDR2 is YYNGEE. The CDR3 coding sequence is TGTGCCAGCAGCCGGGAACTACTAAACACCGGGGAGCTGTTTTTT. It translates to CASSRELLNTGELFF.

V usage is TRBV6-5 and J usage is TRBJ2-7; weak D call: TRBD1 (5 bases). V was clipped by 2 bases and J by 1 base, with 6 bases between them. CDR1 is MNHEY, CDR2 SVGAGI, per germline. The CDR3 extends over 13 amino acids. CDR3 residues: CASSYDRSYEQYF. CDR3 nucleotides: TGTGCCAGCAGTTACGACAGATCCTACGAGCAGTACTTC.

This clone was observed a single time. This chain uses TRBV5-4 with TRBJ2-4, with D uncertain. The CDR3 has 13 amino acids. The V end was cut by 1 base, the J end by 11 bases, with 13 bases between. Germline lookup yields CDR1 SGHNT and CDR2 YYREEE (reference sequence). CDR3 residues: CASSLIADEVQYF. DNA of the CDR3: TGTGCCAGCAGCTTGATCGCGGACGAGGTTCAGTACTTC. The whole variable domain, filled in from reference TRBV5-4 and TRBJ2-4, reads ETGVTQSPTHLIKTRGQQVTLRCSSQSGHNTVSWYQQALGQGPQFIFQYYREEENGRGNFPPRFSGLQFPNYSSELNVNALELDDSALYLCASSLIADEVQYFGAGTRLSVL.

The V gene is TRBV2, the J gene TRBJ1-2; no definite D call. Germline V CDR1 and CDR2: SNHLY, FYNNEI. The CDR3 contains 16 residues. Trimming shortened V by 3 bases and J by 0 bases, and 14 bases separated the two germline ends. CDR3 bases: TGTGCCAGCAGTGATCCCGTGGGCCGAGCTAACTATGGCTACACCTTC. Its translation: CASSDPVGRANYGYTF. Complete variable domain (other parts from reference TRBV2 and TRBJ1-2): EPEVTQTPSHQVTQMGQEVILRCVPISNHLYFYWYRQILGQKVEFLVSFYNNEISEKSEIFDDQFSVERPDGSNFTLKIRSTKLEDSAMYFCASSDPVGRANYGYTFGSGTRLTVV.

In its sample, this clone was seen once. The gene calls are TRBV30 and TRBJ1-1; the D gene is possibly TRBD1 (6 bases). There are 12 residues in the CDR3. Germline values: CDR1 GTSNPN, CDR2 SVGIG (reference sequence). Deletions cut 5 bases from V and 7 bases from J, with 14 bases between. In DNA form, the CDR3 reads TGTGCCTGGGGGGGCCGACGCGGTGAAGCTTTCTTT. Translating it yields CAWGGRRGEAFF.

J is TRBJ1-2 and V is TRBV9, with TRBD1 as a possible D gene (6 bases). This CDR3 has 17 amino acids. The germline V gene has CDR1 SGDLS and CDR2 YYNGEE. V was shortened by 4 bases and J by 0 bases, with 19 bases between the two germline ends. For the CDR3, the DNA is TGTGCCAGCAGCCCCACCGGGACATCCACCCCTAACTATGGCTACACCTTC. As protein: CASSPTGTSTPNYGYTF.

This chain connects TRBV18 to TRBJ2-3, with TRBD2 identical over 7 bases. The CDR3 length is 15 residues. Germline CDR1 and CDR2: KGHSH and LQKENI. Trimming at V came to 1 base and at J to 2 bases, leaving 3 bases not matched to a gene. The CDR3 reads CASSPRGDYTDTQYF. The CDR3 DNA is TGTGCCAGCTCACCACGTGGGGACTACACAGATACGCAGTATTTT.

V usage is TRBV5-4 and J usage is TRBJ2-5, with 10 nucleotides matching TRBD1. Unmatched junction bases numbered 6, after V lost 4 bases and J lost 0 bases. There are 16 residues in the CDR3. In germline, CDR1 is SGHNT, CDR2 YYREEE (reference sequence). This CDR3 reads CASSTGDRGYQETQYF. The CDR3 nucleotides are TGTGCCAGCAGCACCGGGGACAGGGGATACCAAGAGACCCAGTACTTC.

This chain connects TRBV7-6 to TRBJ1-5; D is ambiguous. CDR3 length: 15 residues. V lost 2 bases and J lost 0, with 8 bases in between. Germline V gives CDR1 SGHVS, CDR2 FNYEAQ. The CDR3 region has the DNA TGTGCCAGCAGCTTATTGCCAGGTAGCAATCAGCCCCAGCATTTT. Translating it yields CASSLLPGSNQPQHF.

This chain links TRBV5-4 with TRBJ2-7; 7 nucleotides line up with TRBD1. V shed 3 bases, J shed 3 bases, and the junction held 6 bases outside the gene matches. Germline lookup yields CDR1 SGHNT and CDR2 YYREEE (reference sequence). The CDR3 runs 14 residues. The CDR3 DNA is TGTGCCAGCAGCTCCCATACAGGGGTCTACGAGCAGTACTTC. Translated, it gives CASSSHTGVYEQYF.

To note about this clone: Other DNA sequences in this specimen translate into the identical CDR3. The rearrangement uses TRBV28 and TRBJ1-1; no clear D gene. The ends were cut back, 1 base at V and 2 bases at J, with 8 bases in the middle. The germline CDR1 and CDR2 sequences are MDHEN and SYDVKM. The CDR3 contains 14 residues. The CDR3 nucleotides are TGTGCCAGCAGTTTATTAGGCGGCAACACTGAAGCTTTCTTT. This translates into CASSLLGGNTEAFF.

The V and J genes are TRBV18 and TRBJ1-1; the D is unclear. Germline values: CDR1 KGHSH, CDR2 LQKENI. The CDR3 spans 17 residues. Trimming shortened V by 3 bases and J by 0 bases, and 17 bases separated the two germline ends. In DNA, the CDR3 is TGTGCCAGCTCACCGTATGACACGGATTTCATGAACACTGAAGCTTTCTTT. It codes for CASSPYDTDFMNTEAFF.

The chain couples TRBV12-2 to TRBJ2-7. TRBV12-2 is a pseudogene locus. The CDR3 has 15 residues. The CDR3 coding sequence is TGTGCAAGTCGCTTAAGTATAGGGTCGTGCTACGAGCAGTACTTC. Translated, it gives CASRLSIGSCYEQYF.

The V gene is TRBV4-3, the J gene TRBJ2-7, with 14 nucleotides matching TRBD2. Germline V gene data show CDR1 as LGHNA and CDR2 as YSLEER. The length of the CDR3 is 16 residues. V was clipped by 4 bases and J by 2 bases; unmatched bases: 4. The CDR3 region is CASSPGTSGRPYEQYF. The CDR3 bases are TGCGCCAGCAGCCCGGGGACTAGCGGGAGACCCTACGAGCAGTACTTC.

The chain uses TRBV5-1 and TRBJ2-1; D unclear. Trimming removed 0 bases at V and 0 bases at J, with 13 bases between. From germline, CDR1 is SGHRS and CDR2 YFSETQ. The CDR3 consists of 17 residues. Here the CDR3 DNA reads TGCGCCAGCAGCTTGGCCCCAAGGTCGAGCTCCTACAATGAGCAGTTCTTC. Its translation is CASSLAPRSSSYNEQFF.

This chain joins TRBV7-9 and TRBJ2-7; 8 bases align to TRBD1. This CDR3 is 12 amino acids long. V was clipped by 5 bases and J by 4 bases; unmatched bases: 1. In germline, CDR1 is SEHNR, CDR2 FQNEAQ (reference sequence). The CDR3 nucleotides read TGTGCCAGCAGCACAGGGGGGTACGAGCAGTACTTC. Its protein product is CASSTGGYEQYF.

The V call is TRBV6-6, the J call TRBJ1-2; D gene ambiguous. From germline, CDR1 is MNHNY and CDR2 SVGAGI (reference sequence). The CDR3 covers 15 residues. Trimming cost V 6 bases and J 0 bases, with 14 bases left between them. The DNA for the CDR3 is TGTGCCAGCAGCCGGCCCCTTACCCCTAACTATGGCTACACCTTC. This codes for CASSRPLTPNYGYTF.

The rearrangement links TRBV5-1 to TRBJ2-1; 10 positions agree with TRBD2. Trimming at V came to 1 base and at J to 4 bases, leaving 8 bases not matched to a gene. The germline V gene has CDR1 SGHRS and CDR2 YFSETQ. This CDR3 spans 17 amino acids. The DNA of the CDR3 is TGCGCCAGCAGCTTGTACCGGACTAGCGGAGTTTACAATGAGCAGTTCTTC. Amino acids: CASSLYRTSGVYNEQFF.

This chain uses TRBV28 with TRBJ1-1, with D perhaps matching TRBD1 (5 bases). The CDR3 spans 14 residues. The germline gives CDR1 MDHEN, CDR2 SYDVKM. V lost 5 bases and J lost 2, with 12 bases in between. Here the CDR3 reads CASSNQGGNTEAFF. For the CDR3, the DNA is TGTGCCAGCAGTAACCAGGGTGGCAACACTGAAGCTTTCTTT.

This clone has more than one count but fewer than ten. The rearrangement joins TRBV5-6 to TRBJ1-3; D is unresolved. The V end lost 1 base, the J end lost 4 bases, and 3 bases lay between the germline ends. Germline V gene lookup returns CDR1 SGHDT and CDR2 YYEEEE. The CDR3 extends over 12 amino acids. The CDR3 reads CASSLLGNTIYF. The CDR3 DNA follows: TGTGCCAGCAGCTTGCTCGGAAACACCATATATTTT.

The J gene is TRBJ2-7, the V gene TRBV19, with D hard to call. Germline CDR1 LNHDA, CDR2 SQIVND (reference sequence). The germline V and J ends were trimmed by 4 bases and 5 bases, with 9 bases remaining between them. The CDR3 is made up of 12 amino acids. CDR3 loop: CASSTPSDEQYF. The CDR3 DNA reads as TGTGCCAGTAGTACGCCTTCCGACGAGCAGTACTTC.

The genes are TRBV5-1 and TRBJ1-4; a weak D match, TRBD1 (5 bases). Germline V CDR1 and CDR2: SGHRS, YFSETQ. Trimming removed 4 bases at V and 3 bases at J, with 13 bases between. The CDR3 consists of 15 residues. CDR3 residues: CASSQVGGANEKLFF. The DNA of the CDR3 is TGCGCCAGCAGCCAGGTGGGGGGAGCTAATGAAAAACTGTTTTTT.